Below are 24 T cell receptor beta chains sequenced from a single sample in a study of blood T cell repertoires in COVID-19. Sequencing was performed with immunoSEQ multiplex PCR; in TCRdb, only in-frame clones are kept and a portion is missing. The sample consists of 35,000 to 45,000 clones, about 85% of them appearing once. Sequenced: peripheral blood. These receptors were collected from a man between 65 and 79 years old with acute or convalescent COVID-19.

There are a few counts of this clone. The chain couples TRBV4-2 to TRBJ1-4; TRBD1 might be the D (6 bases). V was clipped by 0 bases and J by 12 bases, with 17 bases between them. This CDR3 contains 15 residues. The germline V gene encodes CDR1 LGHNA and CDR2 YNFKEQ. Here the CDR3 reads CASSQEYTGPWQLFF. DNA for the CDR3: TGTGCCAGCAGCCAAGAGTATACAGGGCCGTGGCAACTGTTTTTT.

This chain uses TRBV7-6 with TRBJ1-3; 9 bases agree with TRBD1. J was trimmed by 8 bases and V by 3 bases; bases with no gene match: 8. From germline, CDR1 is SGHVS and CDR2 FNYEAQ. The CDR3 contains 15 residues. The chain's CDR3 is CASSFTGTGLDTIYF. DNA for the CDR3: TGTGCCAGCAGCTTTACCGGGACAGGGTTGGACACCATATATTTT.

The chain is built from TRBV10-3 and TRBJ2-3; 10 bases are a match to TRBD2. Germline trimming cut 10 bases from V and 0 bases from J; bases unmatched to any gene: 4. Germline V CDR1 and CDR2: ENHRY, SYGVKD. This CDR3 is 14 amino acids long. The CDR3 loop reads CATSSGRSTDTQYF. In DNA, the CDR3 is TGTGCCACCTCTAGCGGGAGAAGCACAGATACGCAGTATTTT.

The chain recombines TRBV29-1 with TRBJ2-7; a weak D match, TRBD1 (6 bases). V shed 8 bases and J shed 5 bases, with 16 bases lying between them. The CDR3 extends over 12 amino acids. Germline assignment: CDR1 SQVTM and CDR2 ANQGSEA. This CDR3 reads CSITIRGDEQYF. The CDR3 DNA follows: TGCAGCATTACCATCAGGGGCGACGAGCAGTACTTC.

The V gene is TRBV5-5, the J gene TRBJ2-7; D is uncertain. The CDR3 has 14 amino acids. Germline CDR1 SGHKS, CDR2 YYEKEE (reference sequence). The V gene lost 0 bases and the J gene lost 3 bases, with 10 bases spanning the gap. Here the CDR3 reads CASSLAVLDYEQYF. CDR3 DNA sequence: TGTGCCAGCAGCTTGGCGGTTCTTGACTACGAGCAGTACTTC.

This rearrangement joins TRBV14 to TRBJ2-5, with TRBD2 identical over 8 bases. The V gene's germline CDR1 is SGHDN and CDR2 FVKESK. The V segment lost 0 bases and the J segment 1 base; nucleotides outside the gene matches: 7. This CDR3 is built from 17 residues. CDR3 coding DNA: TGTGCCAGCAGCCAAGAAACGCCCCTAGCGGGCCAAGAGACCCAGTACTTC. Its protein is CASSQETPLAGQETQYF.

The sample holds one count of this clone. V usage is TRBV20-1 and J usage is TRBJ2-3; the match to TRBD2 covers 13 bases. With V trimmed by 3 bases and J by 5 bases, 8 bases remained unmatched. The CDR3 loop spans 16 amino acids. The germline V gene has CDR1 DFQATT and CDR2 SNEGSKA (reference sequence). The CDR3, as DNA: TGCAGTGCTAGTGCCGGACTAGCGGGAGTTCGAGATACGCAGTATTTT. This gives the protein CSASAGLAGVRDTQYF.

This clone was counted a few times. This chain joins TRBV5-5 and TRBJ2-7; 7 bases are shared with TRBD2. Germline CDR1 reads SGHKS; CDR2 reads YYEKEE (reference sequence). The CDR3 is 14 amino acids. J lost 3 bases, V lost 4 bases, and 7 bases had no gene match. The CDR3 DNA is TGTGCCAGCAGCGTAGGGACTACCAACTACGAGCAGTACTTC. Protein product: CASSVGTTNYEQYF.

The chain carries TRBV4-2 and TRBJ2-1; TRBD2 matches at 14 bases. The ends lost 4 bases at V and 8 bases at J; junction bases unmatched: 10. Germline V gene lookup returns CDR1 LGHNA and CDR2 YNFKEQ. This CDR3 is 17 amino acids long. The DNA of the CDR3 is TGTGCCAGCAGCCGAAGACCGACTAGCGGGAGGGCTGATGAGCAGTTCTTC. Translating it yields CASSRRPTSGRADEQFF.

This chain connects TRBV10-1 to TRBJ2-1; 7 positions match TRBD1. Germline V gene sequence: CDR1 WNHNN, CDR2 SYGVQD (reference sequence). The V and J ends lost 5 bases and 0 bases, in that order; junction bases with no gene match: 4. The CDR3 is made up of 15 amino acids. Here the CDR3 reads CASSPTGSSYNEQFF. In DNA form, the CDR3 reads TGCGCCAGCAGTCCGACAGGGAGCTCCTACAATGAGCAGTTCTTC.

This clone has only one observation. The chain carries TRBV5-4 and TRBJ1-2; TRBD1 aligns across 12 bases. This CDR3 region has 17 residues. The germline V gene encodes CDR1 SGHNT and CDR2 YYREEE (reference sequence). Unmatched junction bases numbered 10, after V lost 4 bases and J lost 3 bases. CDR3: CASSPGTGGWGDYGYTF. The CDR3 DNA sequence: TGTGCCAGCAGCCCCGGGACAGGGGGCTGGGGGGACTATGGCTACACCTTC. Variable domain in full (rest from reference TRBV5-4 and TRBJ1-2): ETGVTQSPTHLIKTRGQQVTLRCSSQSGHNTVSWYQQALGQGPQFIFQYYREEENGRGNFPPRFSGLQFPNYSSELNVNALELDDSALYLCASSPGTGGWGDYGYTFGSGTRLTVV.

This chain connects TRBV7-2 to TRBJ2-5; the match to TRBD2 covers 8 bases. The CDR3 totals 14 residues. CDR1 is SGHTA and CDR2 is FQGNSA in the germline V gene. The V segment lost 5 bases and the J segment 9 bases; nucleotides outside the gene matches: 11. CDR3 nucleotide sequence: TGTGCCAGCAGCCCCAGCACGGGAGGGTCGGCCCAGTACTTC. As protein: CASSPSTGGSAQYF.

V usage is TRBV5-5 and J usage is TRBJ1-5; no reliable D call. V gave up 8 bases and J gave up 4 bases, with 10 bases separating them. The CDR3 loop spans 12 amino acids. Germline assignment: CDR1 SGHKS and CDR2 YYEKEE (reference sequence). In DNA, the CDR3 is TGTGCCAGATCGCGCCCTAATCAGCCCCAGCATTTT. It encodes CARSRPNQPQHF.

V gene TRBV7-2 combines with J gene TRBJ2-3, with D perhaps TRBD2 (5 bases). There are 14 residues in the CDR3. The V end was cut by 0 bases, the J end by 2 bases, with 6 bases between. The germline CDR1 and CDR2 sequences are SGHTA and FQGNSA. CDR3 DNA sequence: TGTGCCAGCAGCTTAGCCGGGGTCACAGATACGCAGTATTTT. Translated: CASSLAGVTDTQYF.

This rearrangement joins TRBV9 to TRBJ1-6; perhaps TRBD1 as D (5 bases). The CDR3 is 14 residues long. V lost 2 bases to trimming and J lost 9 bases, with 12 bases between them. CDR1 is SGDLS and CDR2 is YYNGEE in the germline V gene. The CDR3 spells CASSVSQEGSPLHF. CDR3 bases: TGTGCCAGCAGCGTCTCACAGGAGGGTTCACCCCTCCACTTT.

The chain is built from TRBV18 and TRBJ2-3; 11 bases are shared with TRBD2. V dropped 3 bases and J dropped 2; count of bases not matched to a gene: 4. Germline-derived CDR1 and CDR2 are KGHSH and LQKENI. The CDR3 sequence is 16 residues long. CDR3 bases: TGTGCCAGCTCACCTGGGACTAGCGGACACACAGATACGCAGTATTTT. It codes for CASSPGTSGHTDTQYF.

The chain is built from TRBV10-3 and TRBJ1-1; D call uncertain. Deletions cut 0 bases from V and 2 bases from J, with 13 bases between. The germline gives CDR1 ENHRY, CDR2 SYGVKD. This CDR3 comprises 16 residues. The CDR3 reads CAISESRSRGNTEAFF. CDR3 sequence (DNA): TGTGCCATCAGTGAGTCGAGAAGTCGGGGAAACACTGAAGCTTTCTTT.

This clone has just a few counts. CDR3 coding DNA: TGTGCCAGCAGCTTCGGGGGTCAGGAGACCCAGTACTTC. It is translated as CASSFGGQETQYF. The gene calls are TRBV7-2 and TRBJ2-5, with TRBD2 as a possible D gene (6 bases). V was cut by 3 bases and J by 5 bases, with 10 bases left in between. The CDR3 has 13 amino acids. Germline V CDR1 and CDR2: SGHTA, FQGNSA.

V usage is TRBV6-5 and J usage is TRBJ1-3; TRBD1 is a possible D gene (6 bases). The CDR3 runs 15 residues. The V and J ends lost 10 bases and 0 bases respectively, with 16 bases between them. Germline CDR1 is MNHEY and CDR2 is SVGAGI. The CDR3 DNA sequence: TGTGCCACCAGGAGGGGGTTAAGCTCTGGAAACACCATATATTTT. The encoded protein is CATRRGLSSGNTIYF.

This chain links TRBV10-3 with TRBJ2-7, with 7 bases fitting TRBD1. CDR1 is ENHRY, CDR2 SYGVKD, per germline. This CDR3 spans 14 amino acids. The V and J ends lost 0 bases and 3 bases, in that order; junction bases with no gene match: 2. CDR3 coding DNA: TGTGCCATCAGTGAGTCTGGGACAGACTACGAGCAGTACTTC. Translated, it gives CAISESGTDYEQYF.

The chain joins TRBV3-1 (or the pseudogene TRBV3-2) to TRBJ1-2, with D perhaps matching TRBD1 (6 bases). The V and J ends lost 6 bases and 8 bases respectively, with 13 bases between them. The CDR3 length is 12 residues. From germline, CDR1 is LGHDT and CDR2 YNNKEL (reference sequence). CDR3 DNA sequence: TGTGCCAGCAGTCGGACAGTGTCAGGCTACACCTTC. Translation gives CASSRTVSGYTF.

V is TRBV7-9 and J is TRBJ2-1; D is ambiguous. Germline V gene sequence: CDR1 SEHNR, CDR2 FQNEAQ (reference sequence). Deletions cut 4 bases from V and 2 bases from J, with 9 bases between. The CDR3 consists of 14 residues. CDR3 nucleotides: TGTGCCAGCAGCTCATCGGGTCCCTACAATGAGCAGTTCTTC. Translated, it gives CASSSSGPYNEQFF. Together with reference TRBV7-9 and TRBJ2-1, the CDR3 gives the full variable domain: DTGVSQNPRHKITKRGQNVTFRCDPISEHNRLYWYRQTLGQGPEFLTYFQNEAQLEKSRLLSDRFSAERPKGSFSTLEIQRTEQGDSAMYLCASSSSGPYNEQFFGPGTRLTVL.

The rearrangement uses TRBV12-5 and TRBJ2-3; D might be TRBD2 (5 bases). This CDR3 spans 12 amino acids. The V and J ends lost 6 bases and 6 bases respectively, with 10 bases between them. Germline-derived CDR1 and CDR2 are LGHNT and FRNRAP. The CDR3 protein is CASGREHDTQYF. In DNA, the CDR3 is TGTGCTAGTGGGAGGGAGCACGATACGCAGTATTTT.

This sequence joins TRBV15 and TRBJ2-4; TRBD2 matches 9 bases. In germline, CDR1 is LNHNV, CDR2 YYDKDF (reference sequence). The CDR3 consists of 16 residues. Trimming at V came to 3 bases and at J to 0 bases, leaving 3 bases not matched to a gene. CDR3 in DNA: TGTGCCACCAGCAGGGGACTAGCTCTAGCCAAAAACATTCAGTACTTC. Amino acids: CATSRGLALAKNIQYF.